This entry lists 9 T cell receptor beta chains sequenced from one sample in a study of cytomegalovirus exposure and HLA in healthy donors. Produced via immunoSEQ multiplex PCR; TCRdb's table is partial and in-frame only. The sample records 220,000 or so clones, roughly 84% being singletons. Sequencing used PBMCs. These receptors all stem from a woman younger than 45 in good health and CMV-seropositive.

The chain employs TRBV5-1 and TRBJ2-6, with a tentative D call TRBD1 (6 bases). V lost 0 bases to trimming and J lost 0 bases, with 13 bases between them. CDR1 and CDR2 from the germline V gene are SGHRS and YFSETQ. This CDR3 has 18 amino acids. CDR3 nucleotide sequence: TGCGCCAGCAGCTTGGCCGGGACACCAACCTCTGGGGCCAACGTCCTGACTTTC. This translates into CASSLAGTPTSGANVLTF.

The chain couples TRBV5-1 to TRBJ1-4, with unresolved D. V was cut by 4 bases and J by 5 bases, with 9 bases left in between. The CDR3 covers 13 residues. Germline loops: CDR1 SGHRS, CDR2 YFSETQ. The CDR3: CASSPRLNEKLFF. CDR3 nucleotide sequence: TGCGCCAGCAGCCCCAGACTCAATGAAAAACTGTTTTTT.

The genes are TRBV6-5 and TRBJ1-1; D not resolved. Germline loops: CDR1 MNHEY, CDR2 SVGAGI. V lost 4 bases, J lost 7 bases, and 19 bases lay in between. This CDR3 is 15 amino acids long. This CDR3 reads CASSFGPPLHGEAFF. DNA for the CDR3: TGTGCCAGCAGTTTCGGGCCTCCTCTGCACGGTGAAGCTTTCTTT.

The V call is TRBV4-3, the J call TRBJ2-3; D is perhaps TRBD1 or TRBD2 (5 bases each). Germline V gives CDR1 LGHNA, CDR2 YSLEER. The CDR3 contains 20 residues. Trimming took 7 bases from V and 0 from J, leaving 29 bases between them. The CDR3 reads CASNQGPSLLGGSSTDTQYF. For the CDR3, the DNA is TGCGCCAGCAACCAGGGACCGTCCTTACTAGGCGGGTCTAGCACAGATACGCAGTATTTT.

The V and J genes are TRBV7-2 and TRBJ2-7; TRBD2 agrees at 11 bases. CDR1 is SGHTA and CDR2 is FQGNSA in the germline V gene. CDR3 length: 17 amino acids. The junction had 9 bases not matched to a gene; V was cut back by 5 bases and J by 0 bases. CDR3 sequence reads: CASSAQPSGRHSYEQYF. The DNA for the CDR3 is TGTGCCAGCAGCGCCCAACCTAGCGGGAGGCACTCCTACGAGCAGTACTTC.

CDR3 region: CASSFSGAGNEQFF. Here the CDR3 DNA reads TGTGCCAGCAGTTTTTCGGGGGCGGGAAATGAGCAGTTCTTC. This sequence joins TRBV27 and TRBJ2-1; TRBD1 or TRBD2 may be the D gene (6 bases each). The germline gives CDR1 MNHEY, CDR2 SMNVEV (reference sequence). The V end was cut by 3 bases, the J end by 7 bases, with 13 bases between. The CDR3 loop spans 14 amino acids.

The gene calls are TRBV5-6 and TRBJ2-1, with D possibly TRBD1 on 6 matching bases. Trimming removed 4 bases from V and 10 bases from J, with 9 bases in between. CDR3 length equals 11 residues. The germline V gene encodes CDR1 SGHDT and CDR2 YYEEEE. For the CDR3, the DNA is TGTGCCAGCAGCCAAGGACAGGAGCAGTTCTTC. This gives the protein CASSQGQEQFF.

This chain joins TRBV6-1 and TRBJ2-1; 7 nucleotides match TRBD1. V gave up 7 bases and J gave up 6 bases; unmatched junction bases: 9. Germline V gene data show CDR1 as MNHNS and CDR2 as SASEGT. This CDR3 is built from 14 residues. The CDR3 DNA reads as TGTGCCAGCATAGTCGACAGGGCCAGCAATGAGCAGTTCTTC. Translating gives CASIVDRASNEQFF.

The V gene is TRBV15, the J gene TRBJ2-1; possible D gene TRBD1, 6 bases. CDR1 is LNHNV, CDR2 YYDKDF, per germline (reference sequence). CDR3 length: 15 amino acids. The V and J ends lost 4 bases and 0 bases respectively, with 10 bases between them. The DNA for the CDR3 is TGTGCCACCAGCAAAGACAGGAGCTCCTACAATGAGCAGTTCTTC. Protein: CATSKDRSSYNEQFF.